This paragraph covers one T cell receptor beta chain sequence. This entry comes from a study of cytomegalovirus exposure and HLA in healthy donors. PCR used 60 Vbeta primers and 13 Jbeta primers. Assay: immunoSEQ multiplex PCR; the TCRdb copy retains only in-frame clones and omits some. The data show roughly 100,000 clones, around four fifths seen once. CDR1 is ENHRY and CDR2 is SYGVKD in the germline V gene. The CDR3 is made up of 14 amino acids. Between the trimmed V and J ends, which lost 0 bases and 4 bases, there was a span of 9 bases. The chain links TRBV10-3 to TRBJ1-2; D uncertain. Sequencing input: PBMCs. This TCR was recovered from a man aged 35 to 55 in good health and CMV-seronegative. CDR3 DNA sequence: TGTGCCATCAGTGAGTCCCGTGGCAGCTATGGCTACACCTTC. Translation gives CAISESRGSYGYTF.